Following are 13 T cell receptor beta chains from one sample sequenced in a study of blood T cell repertoires in COVID-19 (dated by TCRdb to 2019 to 2021). Libraries were built with the immunoSEQ multiplex PCR assay. TCRdb's version of the immuneACCESS table is confined to in-frame rearrangements and falls short of the full clone set. An unresolved V gene accounts for under half of the shortfall where checked; the remainder is of unknown origin. Across this sample there are 95,000 to 150,000 clones, with about 79% seen only once. Together, the top ten hold about 5% of the sample. The sequencing sample was made of peripheral blood. The receptors here all came from a woman in her 70s with acute or convalescent COVID-19.

This clone was found once. An end of the junction does not agree with germline; a read error may underlie this. The rearrangement uses TRBV18 and TRBJ1-5, with TRBD1 identical over 9 bases. The germline gives CDR1 KGHSH, CDR2 LQKENI. The CDR3 consists of 15 residues. The CDR3 region has the DNA TGTGCCAGCGCACCGGGACAGGGTAGCAATCAGCCCCAGCATTTT. Translated, it gives CASAPGQGSNQPQHF.

The chain couples TRBV9 to TRBJ2-5, with TRBD2 identical over 14 bases. The germline CDR1 and CDR2 sequences are SGDLS and YYNGEE. This CDR3 comprises 16 residues. The ends lost 3 bases at V and 5 bases at J; junction bases unmatched: 6. CDR3 sequence (DNA): TGTGCCAGCAGCGGTGGGACTAGCGGGGGTGGGGAGACCCAGTACTTC. This sequence encodes CASSGGTSGGGETQYF. Supplemented by reference TRBV9 and TRBJ2-5, the full variable domain reads DSGVTQTPKHLITATGQRVTLRCSPRSGDLSVYWYQQSLDQGLQFLIQYYNGEERAKGNILERFSAQQFPDLHSELNLSSLELGDSALYFCASSGGTSGGGETQYFGPGTRLLVL.

This chain connects TRBV7-2 to TRBJ1-5; D is unclear. Looked up from germline, CDR1 is SGHTA and CDR2 is FQGNSA. The V gene lost 3 bases and the J gene lost 2 bases, with 11 bases spanning the gap. There are 15 residues in the CDR3. DNA for the CDR3: TGTGCCAGCAGCTTGACCGGGGAAGGCAATCAGCCCCAGCATTTT. It encodes CASSLTGEGNQPQHF.

The gene calls are TRBV3-1 (or the pseudogene TRBV3-2) and TRBJ1-2; TRBD1 matches at 7 bases. The V gene end was trimmed by 0 bases and the J gene end by 7 bases; junction bases not matched to a gene: 8. Germline V gives CDR1 LGHDT, CDR2 YNNKEL (reference sequence). The CDR3 has 15 residues. As DNA, the CDR3 is TGTGCCAGCAGCCAAGATGACAGGGAGAACCTTGGCTACACCTTC. Translating gives CASSQDDRENLGYTF.

J is TRBJ1-4 and V is TRBV7-2; TRBD1 might be the D (6 bases). The V gene's germline CDR1 is SGHTA and CDR2 FQGNSA. V was trimmed by 8 bases and J by 2 bases, leaving 12 bases between them. The CDR3 runs 14 residues. The CDR3 region is CASGRQATNEKLFF. The CDR3 DNA sequence: TGTGCCAGCGGGCGACAGGCTACTAATGAAAAACTGTTTTTT.

The chain joins TRBV27 to TRBJ1-5; TRBD1 might be the D (5 bases). The CDR3 totals 13 residues. The germline gives CDR1 MNHEY, CDR2 SMNVEV (reference sequence). V lost 6 bases and J 6 bases, leaving 12 bases between the germline ends. CDR3 loop: CASSWGDLQPQHF. In nucleotides, the CDR3 is TGTGCCAGCAGCTGGGGGGACCTTCAGCCCCAGCATTTT.

V is TRBV5-4 and J is TRBJ2-1; TRBD2 matches at 8 bases. Trimming removed 1 base from V and 4 bases from J; junction bases left unmatched: 7. Germline V gene data show CDR1 as SGHNT and CDR2 as YYREEE (reference sequence). The CDR3 runs to 16 residues. The CDR3 sequence: CASSLWTGGAYNEQFF. CDR3 coding DNA: TGTGCCAGCAGCTTGTGGACGGGGGGGGCGTACAATGAGCAGTTCTTC.

The V and J genes are TRBV19 and TRBJ2-6; D is undetermined. V was clipped by 7 bases and J by 0 bases, with 10 bases between them. Germline V gene data show CDR1 as LNHDA and CDR2 as SQIVND (reference sequence). The CDR3 extends over 15 amino acids. The CDR3 reads CASKDTVSGANVLTF. The CDR3, as DNA: TGTGCCAGTAAAGACACAGTCTCTGGGGCCAACGTCCTGACTTTC.

This rearrangement joins TRBV7-8 to TRBJ2-1; possibly TRBD2 for D (6 bases). Trimming stripped 1 base from V and 10 bases from J, with 17 bases between. CDR3 length: 15 amino acids. Germline V gene data show CDR1 as SGHVS and CDR2 as FQNEAQ. The DNA for the CDR3 is TGTGCCAGCAGCTTAGTGCGGGGCCAGGGCTGGGAGCAGTTCTTC. The encoded protein is CASSLVRGQGWEQFF.

J is TRBJ2-6 and V is TRBV3-1 (or the pseudogene TRBV3-2), with 13 bases matching TRBD2. The V segment lost 4 bases and the J segment 0 bases; nucleotides outside the gene matches: 3. CDR1 is LGHDT, CDR2 YNNKEL, per germline (reference sequence). The CDR3 runs to 18 residues. The CDR3 sequence: CASSPLAGGRSGANVLTF. CDR3 bases: TGTGCCAGCAGCCCACTAGCGGGGGGGCGCTCTGGGGCCAACGTCCTGACTTTC.

The chain is built from TRBV7-9 and TRBJ1-1, with 7 nucleotides matching TRBD1. CDR3 size: 15 residues. With V trimmed by 4 bases and J by 7 bases, 12 bases remained unmatched. Germline lookup yields CDR1 SEHNR and CDR2 FQNEAQ (reference sequence). CDR3 region: CASSYEGAPWGEAFF. CDR3 nucleotides: TGTGCCAGCAGCTATGAGGGGGCACCCTGGGGTGAAGCTTTCTTT.

This clone was counted between two and nine times. The junction departs from the called germline gene at one end, perhaps through a read error. V is TRBV7-2 and J is TRBJ1-5; D might be TRBD1 (5 bases). Germline V gives CDR1 SGHTA, CDR2 FQGNSA. CDR3 length: 14 amino acids. DNA for the CDR3: TGTGCCAGCAGCCTAGCCCGGGGGGGAGCGCCCCAGCATTTT. Amino acids: CASSLARGGAPQHF.

This clone was observed a handful of times. CDR3 coding DNA: TGTGCCAGCGCCTCGGGACAGCGCACAGATACGCAGTATTTT. Amino acids: CASASGQRTDTQYF. The rearrangement uses TRBV6-5 and TRBJ2-3; 7 bases map to TRBD1. The CDR3 length is 14 residues. V lost 8 bases, J lost 1 base, and 6 bases stayed unmatched. Germline V gene sequence: CDR1 MNHEY, CDR2 SVGAGI.